This is a list of T cell receptor beta chains from one sample in a study of shared T cell receptors in the human thymus. Produced via immunoSEQ multiplex PCR; TCRdb's table is partial and in-frame only. The profile shows some 760,000 clones, approximately 85% of them singletons. These data were also filed under a second study, of human thymus T cells.

Source material: thymocytes. The receptors shown here come from a girl in the first two years of life with a congenital heart defect. CDR3s include the opening cysteine and the closing phenylalanine or tryptophan. The order of the fields is CDR3 protein, CDR3 DNA, clone size, D gene, V gene, J gene. D genes are given only for firm matches. Only some rows state a clone size, as once, few, many or a class for expanded clones.

cdr3_aa: CASSLHPGTGTSSGGYTF
cdr3_nt: TGCGCCAGCAGCTTACACCCCGGGACAGGGACGTCTTCGGGCGGCTACACCTTC
clone_size: .
d_call: TRBD1
v_call: TRBV5-1
j_call: TRBJ1-2

cdr3_aa: CASSYQKTSGKETQYF
cdr3_nt: TGCGCCAGCAGTTATCAGAAGACTAGCGGAAAAGAGACCCAGTACTTC
clone_size: .
d_call: TRBD2
v_call: TRBV5-1
j_call: TRBJ2-5

cdr3_aa: CASSERGSAGYTF
cdr3_nt: TGTGCCAGCAGTGAAAGAGGGTCAGCGGGCTACACCTTC
clone_size: .
d_call: .
v_call: TRBV2
j_call: TRBJ1-2

cdr3_aa: CASREKGGGYTF
cdr3_nt: TGTGCCAGCAGGGAAAAGGGAGGGGGCTACACCTTC
clone_size: .
d_call: .
v_call: TRBV21-1
j_call: TRBJ1-2

cdr3_aa: CASSPRGCTDTQYF
cdr3_nt: TGTGCCAGCAGCCCCAGAGGATGCACAGATACGCAGTATTTT
clone_size: .
d_call: .
v_call: TRBV9
j_call: TRBJ2-3

cdr3_aa: CASRIRGENSPLHF
cdr3_nt: TGCGCCAGCAGAATACGGGGAGAGAATTCACCCCTCCACTTT
clone_size: .
d_call: .
v_call: TRBV5-1
j_call: TRBJ1-6

cdr3_aa: CASSVSDRKTNYGYTF
cdr3_nt: TGTGCCAGCAGCGTAAGTGACAGGAAGACTAACTATGGCTACACCTTC
clone_size: .
d_call: .
v_call: TRBV9
j_call: TRBJ1-2

cdr3_aa: CATQATAASTEAFF
cdr3_nt: TGTGCCACCCAAGCGACAGCAGCGAGCACTGAAGCTTTCTTT
clone_size: .
d_call: .
v_call: TRBV15
j_call: TRBJ1-1

cdr3_aa: CASDQGPRSVTEAFF
cdr3_nt: TGTGCCAGCGATCAGGGCCCTCGGTCTGTCACTGAAGCTTTCTTT
clone_size: .
d_call: .
v_call: TRBV6-4
j_call: TRBJ1-1

cdr3_aa: CAITEAPPTREGQNIQYF
cdr3_nt: TGTGCCATCACCGAGGCGCCCCCCACACGGGAGGGCCAAAACATTCAGTACTTC
clone_size: .
d_call: TRBD2
v_call: TRBV10-3
j_call: TRBJ2-4

cdr3_aa: CASIKDIGDQPQHF
cdr3_nt: TGTGCCAGCATCAAGGACATAGGTGATCAGCCCCAGCATTTT
clone_size: few
d_call: .
v_call: TRBV28
j_call: TRBJ1-5

cdr3_aa: CASSLGGGRSPDTQYF
cdr3_nt: TGTGCCAGCAGCTTAGGTGGGGGCCGAAGCCCAGATACGCAGTATTTT
clone_size: .
d_call: .
v_call: TRBV11-1
j_call: TRBJ2-3

cdr3_aa: CASSFCTESNTEAFF
cdr3_nt: TGTGCCAGCAGCTTTTGCACGGAGTCGAACACTGAAGCTTTCTTT
clone_size: .
d_call: .
v_call: TRBV7-9
j_call: TRBJ1-1

cdr3_aa: CATRERQDSNQPQHF
cdr3_nt: TGTGCCACCAGAGAACGACAGGATAGCAATCAGCCCCAGCATTTT
clone_size: .
d_call: .
v_call: TRBV15
j_call: TRBJ1-5

cdr3_aa: CASSQASNNRVEGLEAFF
cdr3_nt: TGCGCCAGCAGCCAAGCAAGTAACAACAGGGTAGAGGGCCTTGAAGCTTTCTTT
clone_size: .
d_call: .
v_call: TRBV5-1
j_call: TRBJ1-1

cdr3_aa: CASSTRPGTGAEKLFF
cdr3_nt: TGTGCCAGCAGTACCCGACCCGGGACAGGGGCTGAAAAACTGTTTTTT
clone_size: .
d_call: TRBD1
v_call: TRBV2
j_call: TRBJ1-4

cdr3_aa: CASSRKGRAGAGSYNSPLHF
cdr3_nt: TGCGCCAGCAGTCGGAAAGGTCGGGCAGGGGCTGGCTCCTATAATTCACCCCTCCACTTT
clone_size: .
d_call: .
v_call: TRBV5-1
j_call: TRBJ1-6

cdr3_aa: CASSLTSQDTEAFF
cdr3_nt: TGTGCCAGCAGCTTAACAAGTCAAGACACTGAAGCTTTCTTT
clone_size: .
d_call: .
v_call: TRBV5-6
j_call: TRBJ1-1

cdr3_aa: CAIRVTLSYEQYF
cdr3_nt: TGTGCCATCAGGGTGACACTCTCCTACGAGCAGTACTTC
clone_size: .
d_call: .
v_call: TRBV10-3
j_call: TRBJ2-7

cdr3_aa: CASSASQGDMGTDTQYF
cdr3_nt: TGTGCCAGCAGCGCCTCCCAAGGGGACATGGGCACAGATACGCAGTATTTT
clone_size: .
d_call: .
v_call: TRBV9
j_call: TRBJ2-3

cdr3_aa: CASSLTKGGMQFF
cdr3_nt: TGCGCCAGCAGCCTAACAAAGGGCGGGATGCAGTTCTTC
clone_size: .
d_call: .
v_call: TRBV5-1
j_call: TRBJ2-1

cdr3_aa: CASSTSGYGYTF
cdr3_nt: TGTGCCAGTAGTACTTCAGGGTATGGCTACACCTTC
clone_size: .
d_call: .
v_call: TRBV19
j_call: TRBJ1-2

cdr3_aa: CASSSRRQTGVEAFF
cdr3_nt: TGTGCCAGCTCATCTCGGCGGCAGACTGGAGTTGAAGCTTTCTTT
clone_size: few
d_call: .
v_call: TRBV18
j_call: TRBJ1-1

cdr3_aa: CASSSSPGGNGELFF
cdr3_nt: TGTGCCAGCAGCTCTAGTCCCGGGGGTAACGGGGAGCTGTTTTTT
clone_size: once
d_call: .
v_call: TRBV7-9
j_call: TRBJ2-2

cdr3_aa: CASSPSQGAGGYTF
cdr3_nt: TGTGCCAGCTCACCATCCCAGGGGGCCGGTGGCTACACCTTC
clone_size: .
d_call: TRBD1
v_call: TRBV18
j_call: TRBJ1-2

cdr3_aa: CASSPDRDSADTQYF
cdr3_nt: TGCGCCAGCAGCCCGGACAGGGATTCGGCAGATACGCAGTATTTT
clone_size: .
d_call: TRBD1
v_call: TRBV5-1
j_call: TRBJ2-3

cdr3_aa: CASRSGDGRNEQFF
cdr3_nt: TGTGCCAGCAGATCTGGGGACGGGAGGAATGAGCAGTTCTTC
clone_size: .
d_call: TRBD2
v_call: TRBV7-7
j_call: TRBJ2-1

cdr3_aa: CASSSTGLEACGGYTF
cdr3_nt: TGTGCCAGCAGTTCGACAGGGTTAGAAGCGTGTGGTGGCTACACCTTC
clone_size: .
d_call: TRBD1
v_call: TRBV28
j_call: TRBJ1-2

cdr3_aa: CASSESTGEGYTF
cdr3_nt: TGTGCCAGCAGTGAATCGACAGGGGAGGGCTACACCTTC
clone_size: .
d_call: TRBD1
v_call: TRBV25-1
j_call: TRBJ1-2

cdr3_aa: CASSWGTGAYEQYF
cdr3_nt: TGTGCCAGCAGCTGGGGGACGGGGGCCTACGAGCAGTACTTC
clone_size: .
d_call: .
v_call: TRBV5-4
j_call: TRBJ2-7

cdr3_aa: CASRSRVRHGYTF
cdr3_nt: TGTGCCAGCAGATCCAGGGTTCGCCATGGCTACACCTTC
clone_size: .
d_call: .
v_call: TRBV6-5
j_call: TRBJ1-2

cdr3_aa: CASSFCRWDTFGTEAFF
cdr3_nt: TGTGCCAGCAGCTTCTGCCGCTGGGACACTTTTGGGACTGAAGCTTTCTTT
clone_size: .
d_call: .
v_call: TRBV7-4
j_call: TRBJ1-1

cdr3_aa: CASSPAGTGSSGNTIYF
cdr3_nt: TGTGCCAGCAGTCCCGCCGGGACAGGGAGCTCTGGAAACACCATATATTTT
clone_size: .
d_call: TRBD1
v_call: TRBV27
j_call: TRBJ1-3

cdr3_aa: CASSIRAPSSYNEQFF
cdr3_nt: TGTGCCAGCAGCATTAGAGCCCCAAGCTCCTACAATGAGCAGTTCTTC
clone_size: .
d_call: .
v_call: TRBV12-1
j_call: TRBJ2-1

cdr3_aa: CASSGELGANVLTF
cdr3_nt: TGTGCCAGCAGCGGAGAACTTGGGGCCAACGTCCTGACTTTC
clone_size: .
d_call: .
v_call: TRBV9
j_call: TRBJ2-6